What follows are 16 T cell receptor beta chains derived from one specimen sequenced in a study of T-cell reconstitution after alpha-beta-depleted transplantation in children. Molecular barcoding with unique molecular identifiers was used for the TCRbeta library. TCRdb ran MiXCR on the PCR reads and lists one entry per CDR3 protein. The table has over 100,000 distinct CDR3 sequences, under 13% seen once. The starting material was PBMCs, obtained before TCRalphabeta/CD19-depleted stem cell transplant. The receptor set was obtained from a boy younger than 10 with acute lymphoblastic leukemia, due to receive a stem cell transplant.

The table lists this clonotype with a few counts. The chain carries TRBV5-1 and TRBJ1-4; D remains unclear. CDR1 SGHRS and CDR2 YFSETQ come from the germline V gene. CDR3 length: 13 residues. V was clipped by 0 bases and J by 13 bases, with 13 bases between them. This chain's CDR3 is CASSLGRSGGLFF. CDR3 coding DNA: TGCGCCAGCAGCTTGGGGCGGTCGGGAGGACTGTTTTTT.

This clonotype was picked up many times. The CDR3: CASRKQGQGYNEQFF. Written as DNA, the CDR3 is TGTGCCAGCAGAAAACAGGGACAGGGATACAATGAGCAGTTCTTC. The chain carries TRBV6-5 and TRBJ2-1, with 9 positions matching TRBD1. CDR1 is MNHEY, CDR2 SVGAGI, per germline. The V segment lost 6 bases and the J segment 4 bases; nucleotides outside the gene matches: 7. This CDR3 region has 15 residues.

The sample holds many counts of this clonotype. The rearrangement uses TRBV20-1 and TRBJ2-7; D perhaps matches TRBD2 (6 bases). V was pared by 6 bases and J by 4 bases, with 16 bases between. CDR1 and CDR2 (germline): DFQATT, SNEGSKA (reference sequence). This CDR3 contains 13 residues. The CDR3 loop is CSAPSLAEYEQYF. CDR3 bases: TGCAGTGCCCCATCGTTAGCGGAGTACGAGCAGTACTTC.

The V call is TRBV11-2, the J call TRBJ2-1; TRBD2 matches 8 bases. CDR1 and CDR2 from the germline V gene are SGHAT and FQNNGV. The CDR3 has 17 amino acids. V lost 2 bases and J lost 9; bases outside the gene matches: 15. The CDR3 sequence is CASSLRAPSGRGTEQFF. Here the CDR3 DNA reads TGTGCCAGCAGCTTAAGAGCCCCAAGCGGGAGAGGGACTGAGCAGTTCTTC.

V usage is TRBV3-1 and J usage is TRBJ2-1; 8 bases are a match to TRBD1. This CDR3 has 14 residues. Trimming at V came to 4 bases and at J to 7 bases, leaving 6 bases not matched to a gene. Germline V gives CDR1 LGHDT, CDR2 YNNKEL (reference sequence). The CDR3 sequence: CASSPTGVKNEQFF. Written as DNA, the CDR3 is TGTGCCAGCAGCCCGACAGGGGTAAAGAATGAGCAGTTCTTC.

This clonotype has a handful of counts. The rearrangement links TRBV7-9 to TRBJ2-2; D is possibly TRBD2 (6 bases). The V end lost 5 bases, the J end lost 6 bases, and 13 bases lay between the germline ends. The CDR3 is made up of 14 amino acids. Germline lookup yields CDR1 SEHNR and CDR2 FQNEAQ (reference sequence). The CDR3 bases are TGTGCCAGCAGCGCGAGCGGGTCCCCCGGGGAGCTGTTTTTT. It specifies CASSASGSPGELFF.

This clonotype was found many times. The chain joins TRBV18 to TRBJ2-5; D call uncertain. This CDR3 is 12 amino acids long. Germline lookup yields CDR1 KGHSH and CDR2 LQKENI. V dropped 5 bases and J dropped 0 bases, with 4 bases sitting between them. In DNA, the CDR3 is TGTGCCAGCTCAAGGTACCAAGAGACCCAGTACTTC. The encoded protein is CASSRYQETQYF.

This clonotype was observed a handful of times. The CDR3: CSARDATRGAYEQYF. The CDR3 bases are TGCAGTGCTAGAGATGCAACTCGGGGGGCCTACGAGCAGTACTTC. This chain uses TRBV20-1 with TRBJ2-7; 7 bases fit TRBD2. There are 15 residues in the CDR3. CDR1 and CDR2 from the germline V gene are DFQATT and SNEGSKA (reference sequence). V was pared by 0 bases and J by 2 bases, with 7 bases of the junction left unmatched.

This clonotype was counted only a few times. The J gene is TRBJ2-5, the V gene TRBV21-1; no check of the table's D call, TRBD1, against the DNA was made. TRBV21-1 is noted as a pseudogene. CDR3 length: 16 amino acids. CDR3 coding DNA: TGTGCCAGCAGGTTGGACAGCCCAATCCCCCCAGAGACCCAGTACTTC. It is translated as CASRLDSPIPPETQYF.

V is TRBV12-3 or TRBV12-4 and J is TRBJ2-7; D is unresolved. The CDR3 runs to 13 residues. Trimming removed 3 bases from V and 0 bases from J, with 6 bases in between. The CDR3 sequence: CASSFYNSYEQYF. The CDR3 nucleotides are TGTGCCAGCAGTTTCTACAACTCCTACGAGCAGTACTTC.

This chain links TRBV12-3 or TRBV12-4 with TRBJ2-1; 9 positions agree with TRBD2. The CDR3 loop spans 14 amino acids. The J segment lost 4 bases and the V segment lost 7 bases, leaving 5 bases of the junction unmatched. The CDR3 nucleotides are TGTGCCAGCACCCGCGGGAGGGGTTACAATGAGCAGTTCTTC. Translation: CASTRGRGYNEQFF.

This clonotype showed up just a few times. This rearrangement joins TRBV3-1 to TRBJ2-2; TRBD1 aligns across 7 bases. Germline V lookup: CDR1 LGHDT, CDR2 YNNKEL (reference sequence). Unmatched junction bases numbered 10, after V lost 3 bases and J lost 6 bases. This CDR3 is built from 16 residues. Written as DNA, the CDR3 is TGTGCCAGCAGCCAGTCCGGGACAGCTCTCTCCGGGGAGCTGTTTTTT. Its protein is CASSQSGTALSGELFF. The full variable domain, its missing parts supplied by reference TRBV3-1 and TRBJ2-2, is DTAVSQTPKYLVTQMGNDKSIKCEQNLGHDTMYWYKQDSKKFLKIMFSYNNKELIINETVPNRFSPKSPDKAHLNLHINSLELGDSAVYFCASSQSGTALSGELFFGEGSRLTVL.

The sample holds a few counts of this clonotype. This chain connects TRBV28 to TRBJ2-6; possible D gene TRBD1, 6 bases. Trimming stripped 4 bases from V and 1 base from J, with 17 bases between. CDR1 is MDHEN, CDR2 SYDVKM, per germline. This CDR3 has 18 amino acids. The CDR3 DNA is TGTGCCAGCAGTTCTAAGACAGGAATAATATCTGGGGCCAACGTCCTGACTTTC. The encoded protein is CASSSKTGIISGANVLTF.

This clonotype showed up many times. The chain recombines TRBV6-5 with TRBJ2-7, with D possibly matching TRBD2 (5 bases). Germline assignment: CDR1 MNHEY and CDR2 SVGAGI. V was pared by 0 bases and J by 4 bases, with 13 bases between. The CDR3 has 15 residues. In DNA form, the CDR3 reads TGTGCCAGCAGTTACTCGTGGTCGGGGAATTACGAGCAGTACTTC. As protein: CASSYSWSGNYEQYF.

This clonotype has more than one count but fewer than ten. The chain carries TRBV20-1 and TRBJ1-1; TRBD1 matches 9 bases. Looked up from germline, CDR1 is DFQATT and CDR2 is SNEGSKA (reference sequence). The V segment lost 3 bases and the J segment 4 bases; nucleotides outside the gene matches: 12. The CDR3 contains 16 residues. The CDR3 bases are TGCAGTGCTAGTCGACAGGGGGAGCACATGGTCACTGAAGCTTTCTTT. Amino acid sequence: CSASRQGEHMVTEAFF.

This clonotype was seen at least ten times. The V call is TRBV6-2 or TRBV6-3, the J call TRBJ2-7; tentatively, D is TRBD2 (5 bases). The CDR3 spans 14 residues. The germline V gene encodes CDR1 MNHEY and CDR2 SVGEGT. Trimming took off 6 bases at V and 2 bases at J, with 14 bases between the two ends. The CDR3 region has the DNA TGTGCCAGCAGACTGGACTGGAATCCCTACGAGCAGTACTTC. It translates to CASRLDWNPYEQYF.